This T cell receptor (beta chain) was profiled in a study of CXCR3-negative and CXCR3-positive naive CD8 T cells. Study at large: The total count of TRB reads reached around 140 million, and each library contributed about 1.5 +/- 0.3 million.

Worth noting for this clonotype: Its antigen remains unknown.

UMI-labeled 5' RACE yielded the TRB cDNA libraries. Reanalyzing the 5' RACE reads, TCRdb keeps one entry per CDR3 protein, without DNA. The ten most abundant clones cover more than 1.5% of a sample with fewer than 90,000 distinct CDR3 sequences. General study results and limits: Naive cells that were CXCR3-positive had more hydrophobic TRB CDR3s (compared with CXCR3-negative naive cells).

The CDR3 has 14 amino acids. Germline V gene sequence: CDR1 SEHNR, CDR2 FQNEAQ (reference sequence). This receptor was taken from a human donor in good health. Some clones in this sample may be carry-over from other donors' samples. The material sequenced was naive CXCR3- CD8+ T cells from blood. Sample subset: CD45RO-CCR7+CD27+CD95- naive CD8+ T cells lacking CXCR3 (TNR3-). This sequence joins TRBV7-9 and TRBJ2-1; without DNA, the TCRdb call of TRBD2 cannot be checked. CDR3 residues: CASSLGFGENEQFF.